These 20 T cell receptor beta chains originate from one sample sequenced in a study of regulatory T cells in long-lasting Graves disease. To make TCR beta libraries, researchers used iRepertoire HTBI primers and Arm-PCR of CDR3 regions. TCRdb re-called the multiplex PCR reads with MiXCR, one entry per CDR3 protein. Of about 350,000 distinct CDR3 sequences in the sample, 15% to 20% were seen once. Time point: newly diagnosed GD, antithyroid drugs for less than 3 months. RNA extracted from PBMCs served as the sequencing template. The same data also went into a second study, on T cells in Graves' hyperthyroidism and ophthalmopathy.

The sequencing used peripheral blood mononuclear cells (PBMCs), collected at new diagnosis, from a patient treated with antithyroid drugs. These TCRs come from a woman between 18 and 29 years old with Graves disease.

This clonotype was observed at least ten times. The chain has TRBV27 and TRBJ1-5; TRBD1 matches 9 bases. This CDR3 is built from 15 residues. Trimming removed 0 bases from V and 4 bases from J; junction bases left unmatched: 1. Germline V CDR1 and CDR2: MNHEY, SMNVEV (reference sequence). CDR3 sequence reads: CASSLSTGGNQPQHF. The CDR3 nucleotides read TGTGCCAGCAGTTTATCGACAGGGGGTAATCAGCCCCAGCATTTT.

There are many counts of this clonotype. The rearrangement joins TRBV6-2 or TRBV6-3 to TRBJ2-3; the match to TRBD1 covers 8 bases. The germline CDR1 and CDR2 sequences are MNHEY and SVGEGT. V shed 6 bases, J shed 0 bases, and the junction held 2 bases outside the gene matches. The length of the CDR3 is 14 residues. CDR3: CASRRQGSTDTQYF. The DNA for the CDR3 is TGTGCCAGCAGGAGACAGGGGAGCACAGATACGCAGTATTTT.

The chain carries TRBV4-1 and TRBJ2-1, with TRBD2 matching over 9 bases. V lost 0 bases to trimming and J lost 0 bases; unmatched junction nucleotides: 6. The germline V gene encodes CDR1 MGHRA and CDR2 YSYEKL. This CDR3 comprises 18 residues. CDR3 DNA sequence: TGCGCCAGCAGCCAAGAGTCCCCAGCGGGGGGCTCCTACAATGAGCAGTTCTTC. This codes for CASSQESPAGGSYNEQFF.

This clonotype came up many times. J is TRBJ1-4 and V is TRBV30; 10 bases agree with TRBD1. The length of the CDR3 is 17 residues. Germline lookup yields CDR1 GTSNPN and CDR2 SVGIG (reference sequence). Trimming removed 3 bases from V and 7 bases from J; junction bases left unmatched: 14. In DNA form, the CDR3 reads TGTGCCTGGAGCGCAGGACAGGGGGTTGTTGAGCGTGAAAAACTGTTTTTT. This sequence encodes CAWSAGQGVVEREKLFF. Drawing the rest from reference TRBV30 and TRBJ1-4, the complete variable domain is SQTIHQWPATLVQPVGSPLSLECTVEGTSNPNLYWYRQAAGRGLQLLFYSVGIGQISSEVPQNLSASRPQDRQFILSSKKLLLSDSGFYLCAWSAGQGVVEREKLFFGSGTQLSVL.

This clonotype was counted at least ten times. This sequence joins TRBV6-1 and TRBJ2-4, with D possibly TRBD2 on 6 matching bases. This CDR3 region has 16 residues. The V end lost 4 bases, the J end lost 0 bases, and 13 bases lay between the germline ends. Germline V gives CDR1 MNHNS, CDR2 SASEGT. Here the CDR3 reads CASSGGVATAKNIQYF. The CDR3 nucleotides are TGTGCCAGCAGTGGGGGGGTGGCGACAGCCAAAAACATTCAGTACTTC.

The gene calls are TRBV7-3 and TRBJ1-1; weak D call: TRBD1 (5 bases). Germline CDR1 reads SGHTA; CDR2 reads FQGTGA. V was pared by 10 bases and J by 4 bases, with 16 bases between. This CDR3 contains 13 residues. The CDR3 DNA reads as TGTGCCACCGGGGGTGGGGCAGCCACTGAAGCTTTCTTT. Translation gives CATGGGAATEAFF. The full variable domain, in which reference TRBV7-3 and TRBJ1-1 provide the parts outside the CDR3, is GAGVSQTPSNKVTEKGKYVELRCDPISGHTALYWYRQSLGQGPEFLIYFQGTGAADDSGLPNDRFFAVRPEGSVSTLKIQRTERGDSAVYLCATGGGAATEAFFGQGTRLTVV.

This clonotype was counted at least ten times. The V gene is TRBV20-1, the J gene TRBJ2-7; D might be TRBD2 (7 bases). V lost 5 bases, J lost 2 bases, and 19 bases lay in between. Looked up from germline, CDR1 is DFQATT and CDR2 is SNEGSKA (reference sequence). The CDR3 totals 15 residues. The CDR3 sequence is CSAHIEGEGPYEQYF. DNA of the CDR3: TGCAGTGCTCATATCGAGGGGGAGGGCCCCTACGAGCAGTACTTC.

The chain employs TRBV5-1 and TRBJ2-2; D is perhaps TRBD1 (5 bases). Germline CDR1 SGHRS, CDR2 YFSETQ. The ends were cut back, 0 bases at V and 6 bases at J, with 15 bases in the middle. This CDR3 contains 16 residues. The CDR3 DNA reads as TGCGCCAGCAGCTTGGCCGTAAGGGGAAAAGCCGGGGAGCTGTTTTTT. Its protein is CASSLAVRGKAGELFF. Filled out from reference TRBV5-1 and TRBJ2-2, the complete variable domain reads KAGVTQTPRYLIKTRGQQVTLSCSPISGHRSVSWYQQTPGQGLQFLFEYFSETQRNKGNFPGRFSGRQFSNSRSEMNVSTLELGDSALYLCASSLAVRGKAGELFFGEGSRLTVL.

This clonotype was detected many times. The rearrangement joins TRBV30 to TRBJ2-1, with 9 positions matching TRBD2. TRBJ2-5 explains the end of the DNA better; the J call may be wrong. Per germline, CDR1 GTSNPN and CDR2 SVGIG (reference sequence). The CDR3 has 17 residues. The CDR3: CAWRGKASGALRETQYF. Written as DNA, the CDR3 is TGTGCCTGGAGGGGGAAGGCTAGCGGGGCGCTCCGGGAGACCCAGTACTTC.

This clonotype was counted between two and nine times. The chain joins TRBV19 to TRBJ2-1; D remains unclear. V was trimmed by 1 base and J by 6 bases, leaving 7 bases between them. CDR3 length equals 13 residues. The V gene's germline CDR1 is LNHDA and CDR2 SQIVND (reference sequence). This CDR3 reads CASSIALGNEQFF. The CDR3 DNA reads TGTGCCAGTAGTATAGCTTTGGGCAATGAGCAGTTCTTC.

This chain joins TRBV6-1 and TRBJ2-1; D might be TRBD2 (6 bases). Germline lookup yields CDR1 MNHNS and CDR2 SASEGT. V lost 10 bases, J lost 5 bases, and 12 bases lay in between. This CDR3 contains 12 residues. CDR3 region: CATGRGNNEQFF. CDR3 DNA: TGTGCCACCGGGAGAGGAAACAATGAGCAGTTCTTC.

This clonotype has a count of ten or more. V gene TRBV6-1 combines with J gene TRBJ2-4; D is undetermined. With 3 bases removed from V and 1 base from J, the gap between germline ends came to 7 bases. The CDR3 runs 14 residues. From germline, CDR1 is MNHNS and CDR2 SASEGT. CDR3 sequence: CASSDRSAKNIQYF. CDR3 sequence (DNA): TGTGCCAGCAGTGACAGGTCGGCCAAAAACATTCAGTACTTC.

Here the CDR3 reads CASTPVGAFNSGANVLTF. Here the CDR3 DNA reads TGTGCCAGCACCCCTGTAGGGGCTTTCAACTCTGGGGCCAACGTCCTGACTTTC. The V and J genes are TRBV6-1 and TRBJ2-6, with TRBD1 as a possible D gene (5 bases). Germline loops: CDR1 MNHNS, CDR2 SASEGT. CDR3 length: 18 residues. V was trimmed by 7 bases and J by 0 bases, leaving 19 bases between them.

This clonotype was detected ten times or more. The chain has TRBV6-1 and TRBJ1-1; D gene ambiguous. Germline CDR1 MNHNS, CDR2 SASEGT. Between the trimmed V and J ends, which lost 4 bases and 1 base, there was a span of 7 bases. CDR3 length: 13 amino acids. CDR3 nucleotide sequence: TGTGCCAGCAGTGTGGAGGGGAACACTGAAGCTTTCTTT. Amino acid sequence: CASSVEGNTEAFF.

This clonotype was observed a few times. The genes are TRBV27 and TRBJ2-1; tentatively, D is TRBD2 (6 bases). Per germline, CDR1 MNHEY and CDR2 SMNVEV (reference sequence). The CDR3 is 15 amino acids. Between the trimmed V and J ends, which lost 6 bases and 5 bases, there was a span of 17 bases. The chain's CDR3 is CASSLYSGGNNEQFF. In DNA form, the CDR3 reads TGTGCCAGCAGCCTTTATAGCGGCGGTAACAATGAGCAGTTCTTC.

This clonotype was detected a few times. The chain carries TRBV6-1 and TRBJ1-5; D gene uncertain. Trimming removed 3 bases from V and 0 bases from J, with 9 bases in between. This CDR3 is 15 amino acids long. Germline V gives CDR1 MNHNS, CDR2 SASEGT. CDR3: CASSDRYDSNQPQHF. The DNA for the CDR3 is TGTGCCAGCAGTGACAGGTACGATAGCAATCAGCCCCAGCATTTT.

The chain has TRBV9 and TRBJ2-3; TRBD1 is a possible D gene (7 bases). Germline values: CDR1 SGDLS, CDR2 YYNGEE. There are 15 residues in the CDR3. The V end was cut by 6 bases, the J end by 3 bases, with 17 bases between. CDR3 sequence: CASTTQGGRTDTQYF. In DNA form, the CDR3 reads TGTGCCAGCACCACCCAGGGGGGCAGGACAGATACGCAGTATTTT. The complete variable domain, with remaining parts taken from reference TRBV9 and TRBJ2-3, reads DSGVTQTPKHLITATGQRVTLRCSPRSGDLSVYWYQQSLDQGLQFLIQYYNGEERAKGNILERFSAQQFPDLHSELNLSSLELGDSALYFCASTTQGGRTDTQYFGPGTRLTVL.

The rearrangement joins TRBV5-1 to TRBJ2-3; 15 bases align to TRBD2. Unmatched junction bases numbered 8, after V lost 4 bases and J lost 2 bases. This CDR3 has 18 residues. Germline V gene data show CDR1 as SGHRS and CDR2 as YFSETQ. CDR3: CASSSQGTSGRFTDTQYF. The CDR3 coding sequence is TGCGCCAGCAGCAGCCAAGGGACTAGCGGGAGGTTCACAGATACGCAGTATTTT.

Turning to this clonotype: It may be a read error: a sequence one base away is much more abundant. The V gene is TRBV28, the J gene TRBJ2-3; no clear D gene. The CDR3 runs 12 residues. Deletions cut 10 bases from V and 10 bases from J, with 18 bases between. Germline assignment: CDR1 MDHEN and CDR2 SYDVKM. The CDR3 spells CANSNSAPAQYF. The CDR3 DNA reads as TGTGCCAACAGCAACTCAGCGCCGGCGCAGTATTTT.

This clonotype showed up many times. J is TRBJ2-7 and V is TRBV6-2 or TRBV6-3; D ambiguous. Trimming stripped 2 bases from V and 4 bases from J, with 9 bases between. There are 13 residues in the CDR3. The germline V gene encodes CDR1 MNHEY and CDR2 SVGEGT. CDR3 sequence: CASSYTPTYEQYF. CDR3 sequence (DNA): TGTGCCAGCAGTTACACCCCTACTTACGAGCAGTACTTC.